The 27 T cell receptor beta chains in this list originate from one sample, sequenced in a study of cytomegalovirus exposure and HLA in healthy donors. Assay used: immunoSEQ multiplex PCR; TCRdb lists only in-frame clones, some missing. The table has under 200,000 clones, about 90% seen once. Sequencing used PBMCs. These receptors were taken from a man aged 18 to 29 in good health and CMV-seropositive.

This chain links TRBV2 with TRBJ2-2; 13 nucleotides match TRBD2. The germline V gene has CDR1 SNHLY and CDR2 FYNNEI. Trimming took 4 bases from V and 1 from J; bases not matched to a gene: 6. The CDR3 consists of 18 residues. DNA for the CDR3: TGTGCCAGCAGTGTTGGGGGACTAGCGGGGCTGAACACCGGGGAGCTGTTTTTT. This sequence encodes CASSVGGLAGLNTGELFF.

The chain carries TRBV6-5 and TRBJ1-2; possible D gene TRBD1, 5 bases. V lost 3 bases and J lost 3, with 14 bases in between. The CDR3 is 15 amino acids. Germline V lookup: CDR1 MNHEY, CDR2 SVGAGI. Written as DNA, the CDR3 is TGTGCCAGCAGTTATTCGGGGGTTTCCGACTATGGCTACACCTTC. This sequence encodes CASSYSGVSDYGYTF.

V is TRBV21-1 and J is TRBJ2-7; the D call TRBD2 from the table was never checked on the DNA. TRBV21-1 is given as a pseudogene. This CDR3 comprises 14 residues. For the CDR3, the DNA is TGTGCCAGCAGCAAATTGCGGGGAGCCTACGAGCAGTACTTC. This gives the protein CASSKLRGAYEQYF.

This clone was seen just once. The J gene is TRBJ1-2, the V gene TRBV6-5, with 10 bases lining up with TRBD1. The CDR3 is 15 amino acids. Germline V gene lookup returns CDR1 MNHEY and CDR2 SVGAGI. The V gene end was trimmed by 7 bases and the J gene end by 4 bases; junction bases not matched to a gene: 9. The CDR3 sequence is CASTHSDRGSYGYTF. The CDR3, as DNA: TGTGCCAGCACCCACTCGGACAGGGGGAGCTATGGCTACACCTTC.

The chain uses TRBV2 and TRBJ1-1, with D maybe TRBD1 (6 bases). V shed 8 bases and J shed 3 bases, with 16 bases lying between them. This CDR3 comprises 14 residues. Germline loops: CDR1 SNHLY, CDR2 FYNNEI. This CDR3 reads CASVNQGKDTEAFF. In nucleotides, the CDR3 is TGTGCCAGCGTCAACCAGGGGAAGGACACTGAAGCTTTCTTT. Full variable domain (rest looked up from reference TRBV2 and TRBJ1-1): EPEVTQTPSHQVTQMGQEVILRCVPISNHLYFYWYRQILGQKVEFLVSFYNNEISEKSEIFDDQFSVERPDGSNFTLKIRSTKLEDSAMYFCASVNQGKDTEAFFGQGTRLTVV.

This clone is a singleton in its sample. V gene TRBV19 combines with J gene TRBJ2-5; 8 nucleotides line up with TRBD2. Germline V gene sequence: CDR1 LNHDA, CDR2 SQIVND (reference sequence). CDR3 length: 15 amino acids. V shed 2 bases, J shed 0 bases, and the junction held 2 bases outside the gene matches. Written as DNA, the CDR3 is TGTGCCAGTAGTATATCTAGCGGGTACCAAGAGACCCAGTACTTC. It specifies CASSISSGYQETQYF.

The rearrangement uses TRBV2 and TRBJ1-5, with unresolved D. This CDR3 is 14 amino acids long. Germline V gives CDR1 SNHLY, CDR2 FYNNEI. Trimming took off 5 bases at V and 4 bases at J, with 12 bases between the two ends. CDR3 coding DNA: TGTGCCAGCAGTTATACTAATGGAAATCAGCCCCAGCATTTT. This gives the protein CASSYTNGNQPQHF.

The chain uses TRBV27 and TRBJ1-3; 8 positions agree with TRBD1. The junction had 7 bases not matched to a gene; V was cut back by 3 bases and J by 0 bases. CDR3 length equals 17 residues. From germline, CDR1 is MNHEY and CDR2 SMNVEV (reference sequence). The CDR3 DNA follows: TGTGCCAGCAGTTTCAATGGACAGGGCTTCTCTGGAAACACCATATATTTT. Translating it yields CASSFNGQGFSGNTIYF.

The chain employs TRBV6-6 and TRBJ2-1, with 9 positions matching TRBD1. CDR3 length: 12 residues. The junction had 10 bases not matched to a gene; V was cut back by 10 bases and J by 12 bases. CDR1 and CDR2 from the germline V gene are MNHNY and SVGAGI (reference sequence). CDR3: CATRTGDAAQFF. The CDR3, as DNA: TGTGCCACTCGGACAGGGGACGCGGCGCAGTTCTTC.

The chain has TRBV4-1 and TRBJ2-7; a possible D gene is TRBD1 (7 bases). V was trimmed by 2 bases and J by 2 bases, leaving 13 bases between them. CDR1 is MGHRA, CDR2 YSYEKL, per germline. CDR3 size: 15 residues. DNA of the CDR3: TGCGCCAGCAGCCAACCGCAGGGGGGAACCTACGAGCAGTACTTC. It is translated as CASSQPQGGTYEQYF.

The rearrangement uses TRBV6-5 and TRBJ2-7, with 7 positions matching TRBD2. The CDR3 consists of 16 residues. Germline CDR1 and CDR2: MNHEY and SVGAGI. V lost 2 bases and J lost 0; bases outside the gene matches: 7. This CDR3 reads CASSYGGSSSSYEQYF. CDR3 sequence (DNA): TGTGCCAGCAGTTACGGCGGGAGCTCCAGCTCCTACGAGCAGTACTTC.

This chain joins TRBV5-6 and TRBJ1-1, with TRBD1 matching over 7 bases. The germline gives CDR1 SGHDT, CDR2 YYEEEE. This CDR3 has 17 residues. Trimming removed 1 base from V and 0 bases from J; junction bases left unmatched: 9. CDR3 DNA: TGTGCCAGCAGCTTGAACAGGGGTACGAATTTGAACACTGAAGCTTTCTTT. Translation gives CASSLNRGTNLNTEAFF.

This clone was detected only once. The J gene is TRBJ2-7, the V gene TRBV7-2; 8 nucleotides agree with TRBD2. The CDR3 spans 15 residues. Germline V gene data show CDR1 as SGHTA and CDR2 as FQGNSA. Trimming removed 3 bases from V and 2 bases from J; junction bases left unmatched: 6. In DNA, the CDR3 is TGTGCCAGCAGCTTTAGCAGCGGGAGCACCTACGAGCAGTACTTC. It yields the protein CASSFSSGSTYEQYF.

The chain joins TRBV15 to TRBJ2-7, with 14 bases aligning to TRBD2. Germline V lookup: CDR1 LNHNV, CDR2 YYDKDF (reference sequence). With V trimmed by 3 bases and J by 0 bases, 10 bases remained unmatched. This CDR3 is built from 19 residues. CDR3 bases: TGTGCCACCAGCAGGCTCCCGGGACTAGCGGGGGTTAGCTCCTACGAGCAGTACTTC. This encodes CATSRLPGLAGVSSYEQYF.

The chain couples TRBV6-1 to TRBJ2-3; 8 bases match TRBD1. This CDR3 is built from 15 residues. V trimming: 5 bases; J trimming: 4 bases; junction bases outside the gene matches: 8. Germline assignment: CDR1 MNHNS and CDR2 SASEGT. For the CDR3, the DNA is TGTGCCAGCAGTAGAATCCACAGGGGGGCAGATACGCAGTATTTT. As protein: CASSRIHRGADTQYF.

This rearrangement joins TRBV28 to TRBJ1-2; 7 nucleotides match TRBD1. Germline V gene sequence: CDR1 MDHEN, CDR2 SYDVKM. The V segment lost 10 bases and the J segment 3 bases; nucleotides outside the gene matches: 8. The CDR3 has 13 amino acids. CDR3 in amino acids: CAIRQGQYYGYTF. CDR3 sequence (DNA): TGTGCCATACGACAGGGTCAATACTATGGCTACACCTTC.

CDR3 nucleotides: TGTGCTAGTGGTTTGGCAGGGGAAGGTGGCTACACCTTC. Translation gives CASGLAGEGGYTF. The chain joins TRBV12-5 to TRBJ1-2; the D gene is possibly TRBD1 (6 bases). V lost 1 base and J 7 bases, leaving 10 bases between the germline ends. CDR1 LGHNT and CDR2 FRNRAP come from the germline V gene. The CDR3 has 13 residues.

The rearrangement joins TRBV28 to TRBJ2-3, with TRBD1 matching over 10 bases. CDR1 is MDHEN and CDR2 is SYDVKM in the germline V gene. Germline trimming cut 6 bases from V and 4 bases from J; bases unmatched to any gene: 7. The CDR3 is 15 residues long. CDR3 loop: CASRPPGQGPDTQYF. As DNA, the CDR3 is TGTGCCAGCAGACCCCCGGGACAGGGGCCAGATACGCAGTATTTT.

V usage is TRBV5-1 and J usage is TRBJ2-2, with 9 positions matching TRBD2. Trimming took 3 bases from V and 0 from J; bases not matched to a gene: 6. Germline CDR1 and CDR2: SGHRS and YFSETQ. This CDR3 comprises 17 residues. The CDR3 sequence: CASSYGLAGPNTGELFF. In DNA form, the CDR3 reads TGCGCCAGCAGCTATGGGCTAGCGGGACCGAACACCGGGGAGCTGTTTTTT.

The rearrangement uses TRBV6-6 and TRBJ2-1; 7 bases map to TRBD1. Trimming cost V 3 bases and J 6 bases; bases outside gene matches: 8. CDR1 and CDR2 (germline): MNHNY, SVGAGI (reference sequence). The CDR3 is 15 residues long. The CDR3 sequence is CASSYGTGDLNEQFF. CDR3 DNA sequence: TGTGCCAGCAGTTATGGCACAGGGGACCTCAATGAGCAGTTCTTC.

The chain couples TRBV6-5 to TRBJ2-6; D gene uncertain. V was cut by 0 bases and J by 2 bases, with 5 bases left in between. This CDR3 comprises 15 residues. The germline V gene has CDR1 MNHEY and CDR2 SVGAGI. CDR3 sequence reads: CASSYSGPGANVLTF. CDR3 DNA sequence: TGTGCCAGCAGTTACTCGGGCCCTGGGGCCAACGTCCTGACTTTC.

V usage is TRBV5-1 and J usage is TRBJ2-7; D possibly corresponds to TRBD2 (5 bases). Per germline, CDR1 SGHRS and CDR2 YFSETQ. V was cut by 0 bases and J by 4 bases, with 14 bases left in between. The CDR3 sequence is 15 residues long. DNA for the CDR3: TGCGCCAGCAGCTTGGCTAGCCCAGAGGTTTACGAGCAGTACTTC. It yields the protein CASSLASPEVYEQYF. Full variable domain (missing parts from reference TRBV5-1 and TRBJ2-7): KAGVTQTPRYLIKTRGQQVTLSCSPISGHRSVSWYQQTPGQGLQFLFEYFSETQRNKGNFPGRFSGRQFSNSRSEMNVSTLELGDSALYLCASSLASPEVYEQYFGPGTRLTVT.

The rearrangement uses TRBV5-6 and TRBJ1-5; 9 bases fit TRBD1. This CDR3 spans 15 amino acids. The V and J ends lost 1 base and 4 bases, in that order; junction bases with no gene match: 3. Germline CDR1 reads SGHDT; CDR2 reads YYEEEE. CDR3 in amino acids: CASSLWDRANQPQHF. The CDR3 bases are TGTGCCAGCAGCTTGTGGGACAGGGCGAATCAGCCCCAGCATTTT.

This clone was picked up a small number of times. The chain is built from TRBV30 and TRBJ2-3; 11 bases match TRBD1. This CDR3 region has 13 residues. From germline, CDR1 is GTSNPN and CDR2 SVGIG (reference sequence). Losses at the gene ends were 6 bases for V and 4 bases for J; bases not matched to a gene: 3. The CDR3 loop reads CACGTGGADTQYF. The CDR3 DNA reads as TGTGCCTGCGGGACAGGGGGTGCAGATACGCAGTATTTT.

The chain couples TRBV7-6 to TRBJ2-7; D remains unclear. Germline CDR1 is SGHVS and CDR2 is FNYEAQ. CDR3 length equals 15 residues. V lost 2 bases to trimming and J lost 3 bases, with 14 bases between them. This chain's CDR3 is CASSLSLDRYYEQYF. CDR3 sequence (DNA): TGTGCCAGCAGCTTAAGTCTAGACCGATACTACGAGCAGTACTTC.

The V gene is TRBV5-1, the J gene TRBJ1-2, with D unresolved. Trimming pared 0 bases from V and 5 bases from J, leaving 14 bases between. Germline V CDR1 and CDR2: SGHRS, YFSETQ. This CDR3 spans 15 amino acids. CDR3 sequence (DNA): TGCGCCAGCAGCTTGGGCTCTTCGGTTCAATATGGCTACACCTTC. Protein: CASSLGSSVQYGYTF.

The V and J genes are TRBV2 and TRBJ2-7; tentatively, D is TRBD1 (5 bases). CDR3 length: 15 amino acids. Germline-derived CDR1 and CDR2 are SNHLY and FYNNEI. V was pared by 2 bases and J by 2 bases, with 13 bases between. Written as DNA, the CDR3 is TGTGCCAGCAGTGAAAGGGGCGGTCAAGCCTACGAGCAGTACTTC. Its protein is CASSERGGQAYEQYF.